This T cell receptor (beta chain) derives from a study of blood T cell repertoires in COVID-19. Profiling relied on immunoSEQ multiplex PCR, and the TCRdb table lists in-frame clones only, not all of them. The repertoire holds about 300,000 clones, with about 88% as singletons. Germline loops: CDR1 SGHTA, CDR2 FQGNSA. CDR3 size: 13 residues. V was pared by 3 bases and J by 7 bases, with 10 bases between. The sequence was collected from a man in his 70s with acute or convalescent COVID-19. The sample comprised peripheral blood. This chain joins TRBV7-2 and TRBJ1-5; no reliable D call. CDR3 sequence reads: CASSFGEYQPQHF. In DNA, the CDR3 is TGTGCCAGCAGCTTTGGGGAGTACCAGCCCCAGCATTTT.